These 31 T cell receptor beta chains were all obtained from the same sample, sequenced in a study of blood T cell repertoires in COVID-19. Assay: immunoSEQ multiplex PCR; the TCRdb copy retains only in-frame clones and omits some. The sample lists hundreds of thousands of clones, roughly 92% occurring once. Input material: peripheral blood. The source of these receptors is a man aged 60-69 years with COVID-19, enrolled during active disease.

The CDR3 here is CAISESSSGGSYEQYF. The CDR3 coding sequence is TGTGCCATCAGTGAGTCGAGCAGCGGGGGGTCCTACGAGCAGTACTTC. The gene calls are TRBV10-3 and TRBJ2-7, with TRBD2 matching over 9 bases. CDR3 length equals 16 residues. The germline CDR1 and CDR2 sequences are ENHRY and SYGVKD. The V segment lost 0 bases and the J segment 1 base; nucleotides outside the gene matches: 4.

The CDR3 sequence is CASSLPGTGVVTNEKLFF. CDR3 DNA sequence: TGTGCCAGCAGCTTACCCGGGACAGGGGTTGTGACTAATGAAAAACTGTTTTTT. J is TRBJ1-4 and V is TRBV7-2; TRBD1 agrees at 10 bases. Germline lookup yields CDR1 SGHTA and CDR2 FQGNSA. V lost 2 bases to trimming and J lost 2 bases; unmatched junction nucleotides: 8. CDR3 length: 18 amino acids. The complete variable domain, with remaining parts taken from reference TRBV7-2 and TRBJ1-4, reads GAGVSQSPSNKVTEKGKDVELRCDPISGHTALYWYRQSLGQGLEFLIYFQGNSAPDKSGLPSDRFSAERTGGSVSTLTIQRTQQEDSAVYLCASSLPGTGVVTNEKLFFGSGTQLSVL.

The V and J genes are TRBV7-8 and TRBJ2-3; TRBD2 agrees at 7 bases. The CDR3 is 16 residues long. V was clipped by 5 bases and J by 0 bases; unmatched bases: 8. Germline-derived CDR1 and CDR2 are SGHVS and FQNEAQ. The CDR3 region has the DNA TGTGCCAGCAGCACACGCGGGGGAGCTAGCACAGATACGCAGTATTTT. Its protein is CASSTRGGASTDTQYF.

The chain combines TRBV6-6 with TRBJ1-4; 7 bases line up with TRBD1. The CDR3 has 11 residues. V dropped 4 bases and J dropped 14; count of bases not matched to a gene: 4. Germline loops: CDR1 MNHNY, CDR2 SVGAGI (reference sequence). The CDR3 nucleotides read TGTGCCAGCAGTTCAGGGGGAGGCCTGTTTTTT. Protein: CASSSGGGLFF.

The rearrangement links TRBV7-9 to TRBJ1-2; maybe TRBD1 (5 bases). This CDR3 spans 13 amino acids. Germline V gives CDR1 SEHNR, CDR2 FQNEAQ (reference sequence). Trimming left V 5 bases short and J 3 bases short, with 10 bases between. The CDR3 here is CASSLRQYYGYTF. DNA for the CDR3: TGTGCCAGCAGCCTCAGACAGTACTATGGCTACACCTTC.

The rearrangement links TRBV14 to TRBJ2-7; possible D gene TRBD1, 6 bases. CDR3 length equals 14 residues. Germline CDR1 and CDR2: SGHDN and FVKESK. V was shortened by 5 bases and J by 0 bases, with 11 bases between the two germline ends. CDR3 bases: TGTGCCAGCAGCTTCCCAGGGGTCTCCTACGAGCAGTACTTC. Translation gives CASSFPGVSYEQYF.

In this sample, this clone turned up once. The chain recombines TRBV7-9 with TRBJ2-7; a weak D match, TRBD2 (5 bases). V was clipped by 6 bases and J by 3 bases, with 9 bases between them. Germline assignment: CDR1 SEHNR and CDR2 FQNEAQ (reference sequence). The CDR3 covers 12 residues. The CDR3 spells CASSTSFYEQYF. The CDR3 nucleotides read TGTGCCAGCAGTACTAGTTTCTACGAGCAGTACTTC.

V gene TRBV5-1 combines with J gene TRBJ1-1; 11 bases align to TRBD1. The junction had 2 bases not matched to a gene; V was cut back by 4 bases and J by 6 bases. The germline CDR1 and CDR2 sequences are SGHRS and YFSETQ. The CDR3 spans 13 residues. The CDR3 sequence: CASSLGQGAEAFF. The CDR3 nucleotides read TGCGCCAGCAGCCTGGGACAGGGGGCTGAAGCTTTCTTT. The full variable domain, completed using reference TRBV5-1 and TRBJ1-1, is KAGVTQTPRYLIKTRGQQVTLSCSPISGHRSVSWYQQTPGQGLQFLFEYFSETQRNKGNFPGRFSGRQFSNSRSEMNVSTLELGDSALYLCASSLGQGAEAFFGQGTRLTVV.

CDR3 in DNA: TGTGCCAGCAGCCCTTCACGCACCATTACAGCCCGCCGGGACTTTCGGATCAATGAGCAGTTCTTC. Translation gives CASSPSRTITARRDFRINEQFF. The chain employs TRBV3-1 (or the pseudogene TRBV3-2) and TRBJ2-1, with D perhaps TRBD2 (6 bases). Deletions cut 4 bases from V and 6 bases from J, with 37 bases between. CDR1 LGHDT and CDR2 YNNKEL come from the germline V gene (reference sequence). There are 22 residues in the CDR3.

The CDR3 sequence: CASSPRQGYTIYF. In DNA form, the CDR3 reads TGTGCCAGCAGCCCCCGACAGGGATACACCATATATTTT. V is TRBV5-5 and J is TRBJ1-3, with TRBD1 matching over 7 bases. Germline V CDR1 and CDR2: SGHKS, YYEKEE (reference sequence). This CDR3 is built from 13 residues. V was pared by 4 bases and J by 8 bases, with 6 bases of the junction left unmatched.

The genes are TRBV3-1 (or the pseudogene TRBV3-2) and TRBJ2-7, with 10 positions matching TRBD2. Germline V gene sequence: CDR1 LGHDT, CDR2 YNNKEL (reference sequence). The V segment lost 1 base and the J segment 3 bases; nucleotides outside the gene matches: 6. The CDR3 is 16 residues long. The CDR3 DNA reads TGTGCCAGCAGCCAAGTTTCCCTAGCGGGAGACTACGAGCAGTACTTC. Amino acid sequence: CASSQVSLAGDYEQYF.

The rearrangement links TRBV6-5 to TRBJ2-1; 9 nucleotides agree with TRBD1. CDR1 is MNHEY, CDR2 SVGAGI, per germline. CDR3 size: 13 residues. V trimming: 6 bases; J trimming: 7 bases; junction bases outside the gene matches: 4. CDR3 region: CASSSDRGNEQFF. Here the CDR3 DNA reads TGTGCCAGCAGCTCGGACAGGGGAAATGAGCAGTTCTTC.

The gene calls are TRBV7-9 and TRBJ2-1; unclear D gene. The CDR3 length is 13 residues. Looked up from germline, CDR1 is SEHNR and CDR2 is FQNEAQ (reference sequence). Trimming cost V 1 base and J 3 bases, with 4 bases left between them. In DNA, the CDR3 is TGTGCCAGCAGCTTAGATCGCTACAATGAGCAGTTCTTC. Translated, it gives CASSLDRYNEQFF.

V gene TRBV25-1 combines with J gene TRBJ1-1; D unresolved. Trimming pared 1 base from V and 1 base from J, leaving 4 bases between. The germline V gene encodes CDR1 MGHDK and CDR2 SYGVNS. This CDR3 has 13 residues. The CDR3 DNA is TGTGCCAGCAGTGAATCCCAGAACACTGAAGCTTTCTTT. Translated: CASSESQNTEAFF.

The chain uses TRBV5-1 and TRBJ2-7, with D unclear. Germline assignment: CDR1 SGHRS and CDR2 YFSETQ. Trimming pared 0 bases from V and 1 base from J, leaving 11 bases between. This CDR3 contains 15 residues. CDR3 sequence: CASSLGVERSYEQYF. The CDR3 coding sequence is TGCGCCAGCAGCTTGGGGGTGGAGCGTTCCTACGAGCAGTACTTC.

This clone showed up just a few times. The chain couples TRBV16 to TRBJ1-5, with TRBD1 matching 10 bases. The junction had 9 bases not matched to a gene; V was cut back by 0 bases and J by 1 base. CDR1 KGHSY and CDR2 FQNENV come from the germline V gene. The CDR3 contains 19 residues. In DNA, the CDR3 is TGTGCCAGCAGCCAATCGGGACAGGGGAGAATCGGGAGCAATCAGCCCCAGCATTTT. Residues: CASSQSGQGRIGSNQPQHF.

The J gene is TRBJ2-3, the V gene TRBV18; 12 bases fit TRBD2. The germline CDR1 and CDR2 sequences are KGHSH and LQKENI. There are 16 residues in the CDR3. The trim removed 6 bases at V and 5 bases at J, leaving 9 bases unmatched. The CDR3 region is CASSVRLAGAVDTQYF. The CDR3 DNA sequence: TGTGCCAGCTCCGTAAGACTAGCGGGAGCGGTAGATACGCAGTATTTT. The full variable domain, with the rest looked up from reference TRBV18 and TRBJ2-3, is NAGVMQNPRHLVRRRGQEARLRCSPMKGHSHVYWYRQLPEEGLKFMVYLQKENIIDESGMPKERFSAEFPKEGPSILRIQQVVRGDSAAYFCASSVRLAGAVDTQYFGPGTRLTVL.

The CDR3 DNA follows: TGTGCCAGCTGTGACAGGGTTCAGAAAGCTTTCTTT. It yields the protein CASCDRVQKAFF. The V and J genes are TRBV27 and TRBJ1-1; 7 positions match TRBD1. Trimming cost V 8 bases and J 9 bases; bases outside gene matches: 9. Germline CDR1 MNHEY, CDR2 SMNVEV (reference sequence). CDR3 length: 12 residues.

CDR3 DNA: TGTGCCAGCAGCCCCTGGAGGGGCCGTATAGCCTACGAGCAGTACTTC. Residues: CASSPWRGRIAYEQYF. The genes are TRBV16 and TRBJ2-7; possibly TRBD2 for D (6 bases). Germline loops: CDR1 KGHSY, CDR2 FQNENV. Trimming cost V 4 bases and J 2 bases, with 18 bases left between them. The CDR3 sequence is 16 residues long. The complete variable domain, with remaining parts taken from reference TRBV16 and TRBJ2-7, reads GEEVAQTPKHLVRGEGQKAKLYCAPIKGHSYVFWYQQVLKNEFKFLISFQNENVFDETGMPKERFSAKCLPNSPCSLEIQATKLEDSAVYFCASSPWRGRIAYEQYFGPGTRLTVT.

The chain carries TRBV7-3 and TRBJ1-1, with D uncertain. The CDR3 spans 13 residues. Per the germline V gene, CDR1 is SGHTA and CDR2 is FQGTGA. V lost 5 bases to trimming and J lost 0 bases, with 7 bases between them. The CDR3 here is CASSRGMNTEAFF. Written as DNA, the CDR3 is TGTGCCAGCAGCCGAGGAATGAACACTGAAGCTTTCTTT.

With respect to this clone: A junction boundary mismatches the germline segment, possibly from a read error. The rearrangement uses TRBV7-2 and TRBJ2-7, with 7 positions matching TRBD2. The CDR3 length is 12 residues. Germline CDR1 is SGHTA and CDR2 is FQGNSA. The CDR3 DNA sequence: TGTGCCGGCAGCCGGGACTACTCCGAGCAGTACTTC. It codes for CAGSRDYSEQYF.

In this sample, this clone turned up once. This rearrangement joins TRBV7-6 to TRBJ2-7; a possible D gene is TRBD2 (5 bases). The germline V gene has CDR1 SGHVS and CDR2 FNYEAQ. V shed 9 bases and J shed 2 bases, with 20 bases lying between them. CDR3 length: 15 amino acids. The CDR3 DNA follows: TGTGCCAGAAAAAGCAGGACTCCTCCCCCCTACGAGCAGTACTTC. It translates to CARKSRTPPPYEQYF.

The chain combines TRBV6-5 with TRBJ1-1; 7 bases align to TRBD1. After removal of 6 bases from V and 1 base from J, the junction contained 2 bases not matched to a gene. CDR3 length: 13 amino acids. Germline CDR1 and CDR2: MNHEY and SVGAGI. The CDR3 spells CASRGQQNTEAFF. The CDR3 DNA reads TGTGCCAGCAGGGGACAGCAGAACACTGAAGCTTTCTTT.

This chain joins TRBV4-1 and TRBJ2-7, with D perhaps matching TRBD1 (5 bases). Germline V CDR1 and CDR2: MGHRA, YSYEKL. The CDR3 contains 16 residues. V was clipped by 1 base and J by 2 bases, with 15 bases between them. CDR3 DNA: TGCGCCAGCAGCCAAGTAGGGGTACTTTTTACCTACGAGCAGTACTTC. The encoded protein is CASSQVGVLFTYEQYF.

The rearrangement uses TRBV28 and TRBJ1-2; TRBD1 matches at 7 bases. V gave up 5 bases and J gave up 4 bases; unmatched junction bases: 7. Germline CDR1 reads MDHEN; CDR2 reads SYDVKM. CDR3 length: 14 residues. The CDR3 here is CASSTRQGRYGYTF. The CDR3 DNA follows: TGTGCCAGCAGTACCCGACAGGGACGCTATGGCTACACCTTC.

CDR3 nucleotide sequence: TGTGCCAGTAGTAGGGGACAGATGAACACTGAAGCTTTCTTT. Amino acids: CASSRGQMNTEAFF. The chain recombines TRBV19 with TRBJ1-1; 7 positions agree with TRBD1. V trimming: 4 bases; J trimming: 0 bases; junction bases outside the gene matches: 2. The germline V gene encodes CDR1 LNHDA and CDR2 SQIVND (reference sequence). The CDR3 covers 14 residues.

The chain joins TRBV7-9 to TRBJ1-1; D unclear. This CDR3 is 13 amino acids long. In germline, CDR1 is SEHNR, CDR2 FQNEAQ (reference sequence). The V end lost 6 bases, the J end lost 2 bases, and 10 bases lay between the germline ends. CDR3 coding DNA: TGTGCCAGCAGTACCGCAGGAAACACTGAAGCTTTCTTT. Translated: CASSTAGNTEAFF. Together with reference TRBV7-9 and TRBJ1-1, the CDR3 gives the full variable domain: DTGVSQNPRHKITKRGQNVTFRCDPISEHNRLYWYRQTLGQGPEFLTYFQNEAQLEKSRLLSDRFSAERPKGSFSTLEIQRTEQGDSAMYLCASSTAGNTEAFFGQGTRLTVV.

As DNA, the CDR3 is TGCGCCAGCAGCCAAGGCTTTGCGGCGGGGGGGACCTACGAGCAGTACTTC. It encodes CASSQGFAAGGTYEQYF. V and J are TRBV4-1 and TRBJ2-7; 9 bases agree with TRBD2. After removal of 1 base from V and 2 bases from J, the junction contained 9 bases not matched to a gene. The CDR3 runs to 17 residues. Per the germline V gene, CDR1 is MGHRA and CDR2 is YSYEKL.

The CDR3 loop reads CSVAPRGWNTEAFF. The CDR3 DNA is TGCAGCGTTGCCCCGCGAGGGTGGAACACTGAAGCTTTCTTT. J is TRBJ1-1 and V is TRBV29-1; D unclear. Trimming pared 4 bases from V and 1 base from J, leaving 13 bases between. Germline values: CDR1 SQVTM, CDR2 ANQGSEA. The CDR3 contains 14 residues.

The V gene is TRBV9, the J gene TRBJ2-3; 7 bases align to TRBD2. CDR3 length: 16 amino acids. The V and J ends lost 0 bases and 2 bases, in that order; junction bases with no gene match: 6. CDR1 and CDR2 (germline): SGDLS, YYNGEE. CDR3 nucleotides: TGTGCCAGCAGCGTAGCTAGCGGAGCCCTCACAGATACGCAGTATTTT. As protein: CASSVASGALTDTQYF.

The V call is TRBV19, the J call TRBJ1-5; 7 positions match TRBD1. V was clipped by 9 bases and J by 2 bases; unmatched bases: 16. From germline, CDR1 is LNHDA and CDR2 SQIVND (reference sequence). This CDR3 has 17 residues. CDR3 sequence reads: CASTRQGTLLGNQPQHF. The CDR3 DNA reads as TGTGCCAGCACCCGACAGGGCACTCTCCTGGGCAATCAGCCCCAGCATTTT.